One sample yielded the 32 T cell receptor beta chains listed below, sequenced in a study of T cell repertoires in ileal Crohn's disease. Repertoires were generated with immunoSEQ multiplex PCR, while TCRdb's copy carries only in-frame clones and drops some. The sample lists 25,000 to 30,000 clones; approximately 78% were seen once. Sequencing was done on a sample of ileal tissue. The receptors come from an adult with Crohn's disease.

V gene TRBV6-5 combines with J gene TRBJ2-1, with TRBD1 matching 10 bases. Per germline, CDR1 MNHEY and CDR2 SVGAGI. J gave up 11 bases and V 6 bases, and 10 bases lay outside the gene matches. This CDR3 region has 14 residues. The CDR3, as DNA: TGTGCCAGCAGCCCGAGGACAGGGGGAAGGAAGCAGTTCTTC. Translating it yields CASSPRTGGRKQFF.

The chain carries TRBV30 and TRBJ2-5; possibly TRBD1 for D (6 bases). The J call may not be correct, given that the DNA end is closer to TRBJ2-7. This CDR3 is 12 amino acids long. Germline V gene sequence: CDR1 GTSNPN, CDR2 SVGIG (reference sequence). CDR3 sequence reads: CAWRDRTYEQYF. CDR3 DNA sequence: TGTGCCTGGAGAGACAGGACCTACGAGCAGTACTTC.

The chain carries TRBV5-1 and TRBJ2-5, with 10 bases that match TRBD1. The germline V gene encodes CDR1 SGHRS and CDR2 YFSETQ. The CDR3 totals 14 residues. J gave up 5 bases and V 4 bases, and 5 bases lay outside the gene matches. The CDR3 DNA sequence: TGCGCCAGCAGCCCCGGACAGGGGGTCGAGACCCAGTACTTC. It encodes CASSPGQGVETQYF.

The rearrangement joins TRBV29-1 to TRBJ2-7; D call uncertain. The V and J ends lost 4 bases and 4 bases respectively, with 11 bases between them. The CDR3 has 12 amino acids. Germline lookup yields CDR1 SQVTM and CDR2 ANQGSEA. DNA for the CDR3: TGCAGCGTTGGCGAAGCTAGGTACGAGCAGTACTTC. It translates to CSVGEARYEQYF.

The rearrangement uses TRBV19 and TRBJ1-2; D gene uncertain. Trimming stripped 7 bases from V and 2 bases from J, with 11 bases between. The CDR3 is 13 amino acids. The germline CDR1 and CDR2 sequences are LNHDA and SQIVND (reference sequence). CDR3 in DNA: TGTGCCAGTAAGTTTAACACCAACTATGGCTACACCTTC. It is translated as CASKFNTNYGYTF.

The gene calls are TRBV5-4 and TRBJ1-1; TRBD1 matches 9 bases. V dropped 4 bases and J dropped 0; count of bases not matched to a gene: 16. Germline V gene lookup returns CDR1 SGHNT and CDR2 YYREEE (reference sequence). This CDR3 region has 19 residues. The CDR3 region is CASSLRDRVYFYMNTEAFF. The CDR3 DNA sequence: TGTGCCAGCAGCCTCCGGGACAGGGTGTACTTCTACATGAACACTGAAGCTTTCTTT.

CDR3 DNA sequence: TGTGCCAGTAGTCCGGAGGCAGCGTGGGGCTATGGCTACACCTTC. Translated: CASSPEAAWGYGYTF. This chain connects TRBV19 to TRBJ1-2; D not resolved. The CDR3 covers 15 residues. The V gene's germline CDR1 is LNHDA and CDR2 SQIVND (reference sequence). V lost 5 bases and J 4 bases, leaving 17 bases between the germline ends.

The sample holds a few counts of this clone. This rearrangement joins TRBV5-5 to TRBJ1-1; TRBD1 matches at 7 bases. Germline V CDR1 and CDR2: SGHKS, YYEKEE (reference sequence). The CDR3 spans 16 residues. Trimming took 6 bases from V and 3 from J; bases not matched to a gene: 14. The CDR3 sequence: CASIQRAGGSDTEAFF. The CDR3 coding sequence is TGTGCCAGCATCCAGAGGGCAGGGGGGAGCGACACTGAAGCTTTCTTT.

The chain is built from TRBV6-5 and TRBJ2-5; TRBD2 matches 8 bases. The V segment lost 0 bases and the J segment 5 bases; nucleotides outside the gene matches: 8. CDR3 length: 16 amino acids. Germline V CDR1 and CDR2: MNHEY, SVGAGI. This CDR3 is CASSYSSGGTGETQYF. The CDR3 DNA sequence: TGTGCCAGCAGTTACTCGTCGGGAGGGACCGGGGAGACCCAGTACTTC.

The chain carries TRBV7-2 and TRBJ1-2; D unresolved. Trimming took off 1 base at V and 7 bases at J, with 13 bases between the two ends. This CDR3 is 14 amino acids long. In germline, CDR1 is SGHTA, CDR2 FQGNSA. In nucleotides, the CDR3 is TGTGCCAGCAGCTTAGTACCGGGGTCGGGTGGCTACACCTTC. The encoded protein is CASSLVPGSGGYTF.

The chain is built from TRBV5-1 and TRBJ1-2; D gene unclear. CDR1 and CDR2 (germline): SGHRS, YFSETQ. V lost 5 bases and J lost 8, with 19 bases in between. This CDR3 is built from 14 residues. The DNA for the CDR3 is TGCGCCAGCAGTTCTGGAGAAACCGCTCCGGGCTACACCTTC. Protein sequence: CASSSGETAPGYTF.

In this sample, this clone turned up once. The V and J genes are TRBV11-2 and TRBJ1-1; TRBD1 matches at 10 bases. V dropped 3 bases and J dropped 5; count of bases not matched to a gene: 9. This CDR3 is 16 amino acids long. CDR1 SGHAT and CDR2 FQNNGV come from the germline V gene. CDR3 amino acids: CASSLVAGQGRTEAFF. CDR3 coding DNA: TGTGCCAGCAGCTTGGTAGCGGGACAGGGGAGGACTGAAGCTTTCTTT.

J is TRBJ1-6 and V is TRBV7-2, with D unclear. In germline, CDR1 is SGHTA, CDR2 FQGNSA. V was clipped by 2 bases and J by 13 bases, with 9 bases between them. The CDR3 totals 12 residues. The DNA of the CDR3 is TGTGCCAGCAGCTTAAGCGAGTCTCCCCTCCACTTT. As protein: CASSLSESPLHF.

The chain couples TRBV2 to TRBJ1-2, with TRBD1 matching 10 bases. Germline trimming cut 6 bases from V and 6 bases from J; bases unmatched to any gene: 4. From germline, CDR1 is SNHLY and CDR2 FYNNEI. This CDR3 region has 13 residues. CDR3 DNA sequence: TGTGCCAGCAGAGCCGGGACAGGGGATGGCTACACCTTC. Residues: CASRAGTGDGYTF.

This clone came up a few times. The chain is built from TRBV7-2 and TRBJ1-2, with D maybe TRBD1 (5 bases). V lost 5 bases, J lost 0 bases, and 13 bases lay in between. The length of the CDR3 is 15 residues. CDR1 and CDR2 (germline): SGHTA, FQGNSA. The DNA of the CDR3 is TGTGCCAGCAGCACCGTTTCAGGGTCTAACTATGGCTACACCTTC. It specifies CASSTVSGSNYGYTF.

CDR3 loop: CASSAQGASVNTEAFF. The CDR3 nucleotides read TGTGCCAGCAGCGCACAGGGGGCTAGTGTAAACACTGAAGCTTTCTTT. This sequence joins TRBV2 and TRBJ1-1, with TRBD1 matching 9 bases. The junction had 10 bases not matched to a gene; V was cut back by 6 bases and J by 2 bases. There are 16 residues in the CDR3. CDR1 and CDR2 (germline): SNHLY, FYNNEI.

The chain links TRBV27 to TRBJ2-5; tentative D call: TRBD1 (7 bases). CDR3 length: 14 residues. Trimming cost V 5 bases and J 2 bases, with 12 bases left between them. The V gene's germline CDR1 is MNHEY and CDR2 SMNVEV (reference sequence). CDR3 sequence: CASSDQGGQETQYF. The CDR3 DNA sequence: TGTGCCAGCAGTGACCAGGGGGGTCAAGAGACCCAGTACTTC.

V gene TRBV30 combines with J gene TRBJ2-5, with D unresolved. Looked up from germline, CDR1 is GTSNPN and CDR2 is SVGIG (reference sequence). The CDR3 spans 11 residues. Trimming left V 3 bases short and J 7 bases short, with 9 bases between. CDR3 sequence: CAWRGTRTQYF. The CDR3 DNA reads TGTGCCTGGAGGGGCACGAGGACCCAGTACTTC.

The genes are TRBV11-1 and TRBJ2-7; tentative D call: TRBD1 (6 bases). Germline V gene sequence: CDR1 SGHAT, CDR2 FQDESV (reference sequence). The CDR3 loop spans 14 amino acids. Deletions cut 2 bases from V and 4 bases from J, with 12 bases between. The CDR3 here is CASSLSGASYEQYF. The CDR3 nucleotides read TGTGCCAGCAGCTTATCAGGGGCATCGTACGAGCAGTACTTC.

The CDR3 DNA is TGTGCCAGCAGCGGGGGACAGGACTATGGCTACACCTTC. Encoded protein: CASSGGQDYGYTF. V is TRBV7-3 and J is TRBJ1-2, with 8 bases aligning to TRBD1. This CDR3 has 13 residues. Germline assignment: CDR1 SGHTA and CDR2 FQGTGA. V shed 5 bases and J 3 bases; nucleotides not matched to a gene: 2.

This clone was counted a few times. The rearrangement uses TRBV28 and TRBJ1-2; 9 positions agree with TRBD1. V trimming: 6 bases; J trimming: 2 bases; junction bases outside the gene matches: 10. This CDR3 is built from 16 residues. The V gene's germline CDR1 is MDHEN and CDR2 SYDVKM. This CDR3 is CASRRTGTGMNYGYTF. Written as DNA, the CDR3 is TGTGCCAGCAGACGAACCGGGACAGGGATGAACTATGGCTACACCTTC.

CDR3 DNA: TGTGCCAGCAGCTCGTCCGGGACTAGCGGGGGGGGCTCCTACAATGAGCAGTTCTTC. Protein product: CASSSSGTSGGGSYNEQFF. This chain links TRBV5-4 with TRBJ2-1; 16 positions agree with TRBD2. This CDR3 contains 19 residues. Germline-derived CDR1 and CDR2 are SGHNT and YYREEE (reference sequence). Trimming took 3 bases from V and 0 from J; bases not matched to a gene: 6.

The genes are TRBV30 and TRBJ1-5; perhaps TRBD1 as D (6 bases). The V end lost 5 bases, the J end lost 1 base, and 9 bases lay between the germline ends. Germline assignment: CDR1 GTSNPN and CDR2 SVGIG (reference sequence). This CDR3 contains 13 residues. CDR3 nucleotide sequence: TGTGCCTGGGGTGGACAGAGCAATCAGCCCCAGCATTTT. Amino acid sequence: CAWGGQSNQPQHF. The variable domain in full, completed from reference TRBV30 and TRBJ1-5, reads SQTIHQWPATLVQPVGSPLSLECTVEGTSNPNLYWYRQAAGRGLQLLFYSVGIGQISSEVPQNLSASRPQDRQFILSSKKLLLSDSGFYLCAWGGQSNQPQHFGDGTRLSIL.

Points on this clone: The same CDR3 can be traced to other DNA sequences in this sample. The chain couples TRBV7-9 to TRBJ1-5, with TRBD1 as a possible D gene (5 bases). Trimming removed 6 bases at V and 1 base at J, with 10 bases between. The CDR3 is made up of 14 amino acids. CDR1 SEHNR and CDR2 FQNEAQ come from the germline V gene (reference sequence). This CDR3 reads CASSSGGSNQPQHF. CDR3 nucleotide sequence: TGTGCCAGCAGTTCTGGGGGGAGCAATCAGCCCCAGCATTTT.

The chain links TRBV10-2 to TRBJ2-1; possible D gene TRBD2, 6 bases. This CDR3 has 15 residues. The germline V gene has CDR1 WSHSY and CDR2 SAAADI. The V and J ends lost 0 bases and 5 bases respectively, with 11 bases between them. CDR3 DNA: TGCGCCAGCAGTGAGTCGACTGGAGGGGACAATGAGCAGTTCTTC. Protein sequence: CASSESTGGDNEQFF.

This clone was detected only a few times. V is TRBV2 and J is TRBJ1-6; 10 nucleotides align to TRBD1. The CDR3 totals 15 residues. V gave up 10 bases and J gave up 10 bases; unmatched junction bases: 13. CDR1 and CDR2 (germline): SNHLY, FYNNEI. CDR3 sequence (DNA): TGTGCCACAGAAAGACGGGGACAGGGGACCTCACCCCTCCACTTT. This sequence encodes CATERRGQGTSPLHF.

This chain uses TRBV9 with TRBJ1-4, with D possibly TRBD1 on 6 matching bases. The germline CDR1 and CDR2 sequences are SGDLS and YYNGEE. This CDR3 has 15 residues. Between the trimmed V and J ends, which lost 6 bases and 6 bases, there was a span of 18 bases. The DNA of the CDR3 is TGTGCCAGCAACGTCGAAGGGGGATGGGATGAAAAACTGTTTTTT. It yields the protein CASNVEGGWDEKLFF.

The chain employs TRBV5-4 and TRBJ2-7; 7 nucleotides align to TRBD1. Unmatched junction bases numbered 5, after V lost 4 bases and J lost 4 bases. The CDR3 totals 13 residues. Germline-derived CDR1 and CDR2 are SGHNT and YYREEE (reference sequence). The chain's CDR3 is CASSTTGSYEQYF. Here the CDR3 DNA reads TGTGCCAGCAGCACGACAGGGTCTTACGAGCAGTACTTC. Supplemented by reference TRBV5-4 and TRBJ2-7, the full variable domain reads ETGVTQSPTHLIKTRGQQVTLRCSSQSGHNTVSWYQQALGQGPQFIFQYYREEENGRGNFPPRFSGLQFPNYSSELNVNALELDDSALYLCASSTTGSYEQYFGPGTRLTVT.

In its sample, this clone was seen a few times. CDR3 residues: CASSPGTPNTGELFF. The DNA for the CDR3 is TGCGCCAGCAGTCCCGGGACACCGAACACCGGGGAGCTGTTTTTT. The chain employs TRBV5-1 and TRBJ2-2; D possibly corresponds to TRBD1 (6 bases). The CDR3 covers 15 residues. Deletions cut 5 bases from V and 0 bases from J, with 11 bases between. Germline assignment: CDR1 SGHRS and CDR2 YFSETQ.

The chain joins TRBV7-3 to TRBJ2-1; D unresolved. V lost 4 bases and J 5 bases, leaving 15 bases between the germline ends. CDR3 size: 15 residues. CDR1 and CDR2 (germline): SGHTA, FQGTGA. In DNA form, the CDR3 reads TGTGCCAGCAGCTGGCTCGGAACTACCCACAATGAGCAGTTCTTC. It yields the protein CASSWLGTTHNEQFF.

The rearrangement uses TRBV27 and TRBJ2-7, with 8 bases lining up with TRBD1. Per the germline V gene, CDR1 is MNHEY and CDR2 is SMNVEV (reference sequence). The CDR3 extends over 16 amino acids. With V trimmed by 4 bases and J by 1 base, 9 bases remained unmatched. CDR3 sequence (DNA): TGTGCCAGCAGTTCCCCCGGACAGGGAAGGTCCTACGAGCAGTACTTC. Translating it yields CASSSPGQGRSYEQYF.

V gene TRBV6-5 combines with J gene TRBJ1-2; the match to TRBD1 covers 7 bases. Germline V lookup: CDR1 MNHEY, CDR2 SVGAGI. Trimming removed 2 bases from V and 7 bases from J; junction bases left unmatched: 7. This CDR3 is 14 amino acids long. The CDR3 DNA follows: TGTGCCAGCAGTTACACTAGACAGGGCGTTGGCTACACCTTC. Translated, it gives CASSYTRQGVGYTF.